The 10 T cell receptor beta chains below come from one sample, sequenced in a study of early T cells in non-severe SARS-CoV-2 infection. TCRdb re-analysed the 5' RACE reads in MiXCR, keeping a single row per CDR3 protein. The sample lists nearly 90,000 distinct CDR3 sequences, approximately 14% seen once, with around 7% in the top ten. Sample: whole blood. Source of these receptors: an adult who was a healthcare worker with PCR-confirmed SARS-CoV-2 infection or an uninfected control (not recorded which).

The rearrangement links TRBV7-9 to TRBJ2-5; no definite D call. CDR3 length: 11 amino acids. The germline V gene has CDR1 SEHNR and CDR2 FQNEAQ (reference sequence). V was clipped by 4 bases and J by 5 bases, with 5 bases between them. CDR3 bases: TGTGCCAGCAGCTGGGATGAGACCCAGTACTTC. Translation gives CASSWDETQYF.

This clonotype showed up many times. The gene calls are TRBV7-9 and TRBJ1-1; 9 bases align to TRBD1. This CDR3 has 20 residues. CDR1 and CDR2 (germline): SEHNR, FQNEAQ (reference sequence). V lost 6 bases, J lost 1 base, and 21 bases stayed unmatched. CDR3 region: CASSSMWGQGGAYQNTEAFF. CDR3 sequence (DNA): TGTGCCAGCAGTTCGATGTGGGGACAGGGAGGTGCCTACCAGAACACTGAAGCTTTCTTT.

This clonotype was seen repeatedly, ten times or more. The CDR3, as DNA: TGTGCCAGCAGCCAAGATCCCCAGGCAAAACATAGCAATCAGCCCCAGCATTTT. Translating it yields CASSQDPQAKHSNQPQHF. The genes are TRBV3-1 and TRBJ1-5; no clear D gene. The germline gives CDR1 LGHDT, CDR2 YNNKEL (reference sequence). Trimming removed 0 bases from V and 0 bases from J, with 15 bases in between. The length of the CDR3 is 18 residues.

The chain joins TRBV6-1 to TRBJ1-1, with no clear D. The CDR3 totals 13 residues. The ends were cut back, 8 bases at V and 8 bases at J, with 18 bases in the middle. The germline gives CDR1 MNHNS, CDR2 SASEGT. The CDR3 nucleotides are TGTGCCAGCCAGTCGGTGGGTGCCAGGGAAGCTTTCTTT. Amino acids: CASQSVGAREAFF.

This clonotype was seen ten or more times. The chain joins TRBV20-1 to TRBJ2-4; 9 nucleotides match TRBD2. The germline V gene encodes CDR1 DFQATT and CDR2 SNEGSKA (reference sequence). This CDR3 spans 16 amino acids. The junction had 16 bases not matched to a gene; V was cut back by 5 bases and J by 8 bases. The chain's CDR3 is CSADGGLALKGDIQYF. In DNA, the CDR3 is TGCAGTGCTGATGGGGGACTAGCCTTGAAAGGGGACATTCAGTACTTC.

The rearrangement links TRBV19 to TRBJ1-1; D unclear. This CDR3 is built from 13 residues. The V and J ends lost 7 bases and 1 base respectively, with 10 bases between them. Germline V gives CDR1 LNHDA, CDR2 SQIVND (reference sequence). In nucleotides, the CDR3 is TGTGCCAGTATCTCGCCCACGAACACTGAAGCTTTCTTT. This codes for CASISPTNTEAFF. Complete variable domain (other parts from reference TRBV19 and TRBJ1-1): DGGITQSPKYLFRKEGQNVTLSCEQNLNHDAMYWYRQDPGQGLRLIYYSQIVNDFQKGDIAEGYSVSREKKESFPLTVTSAQKNPTAFYLCASISPTNTEAFFGQGTRLTVV.

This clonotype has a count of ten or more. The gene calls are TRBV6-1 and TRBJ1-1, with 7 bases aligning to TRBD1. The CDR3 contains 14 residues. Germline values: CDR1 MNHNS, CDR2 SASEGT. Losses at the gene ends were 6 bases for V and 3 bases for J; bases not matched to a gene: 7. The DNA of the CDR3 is TGTGCCAGCAGCCGGGGACAGTCGGACACTGAAGCTTTCTTT. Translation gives CASSRGQSDTEAFF.

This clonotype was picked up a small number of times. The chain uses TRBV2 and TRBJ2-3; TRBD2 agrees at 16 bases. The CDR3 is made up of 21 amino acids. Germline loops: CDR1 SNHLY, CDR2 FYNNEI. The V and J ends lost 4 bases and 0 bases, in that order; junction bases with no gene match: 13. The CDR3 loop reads CASSVAPGLAGGTSSTDTQYF. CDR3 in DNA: TGTGCCAGCAGTGTGGCCCCGGGACTAGCGGGAGGGACGTCTAGCACAGATACGCAGTATTTT.

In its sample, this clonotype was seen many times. CDR3 DNA sequence: TGTGCCAGCAGCTTACGAGCACCCGCGGGGGGCAATGAGCAGTTCTTC. Residues: CASSLRAPAGGNEQFF. The genes are TRBV7-6 and TRBJ2-1, with 8 bases aligning to TRBD2. There are 16 residues in the CDR3. With 2 bases clipped from V and 6 bases from J, the junction kept 9 bases outside the gene matches. Germline V CDR1 and CDR2: SGHVS, FNYEAQ.

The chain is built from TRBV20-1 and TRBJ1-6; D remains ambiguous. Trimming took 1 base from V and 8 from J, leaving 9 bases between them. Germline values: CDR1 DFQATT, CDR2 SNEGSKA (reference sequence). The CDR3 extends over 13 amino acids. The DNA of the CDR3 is TGCAGTGCTAGAGTCCCGGGCGATTCACCCCTCCACTTT. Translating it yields CSARVPGDSPLHF.